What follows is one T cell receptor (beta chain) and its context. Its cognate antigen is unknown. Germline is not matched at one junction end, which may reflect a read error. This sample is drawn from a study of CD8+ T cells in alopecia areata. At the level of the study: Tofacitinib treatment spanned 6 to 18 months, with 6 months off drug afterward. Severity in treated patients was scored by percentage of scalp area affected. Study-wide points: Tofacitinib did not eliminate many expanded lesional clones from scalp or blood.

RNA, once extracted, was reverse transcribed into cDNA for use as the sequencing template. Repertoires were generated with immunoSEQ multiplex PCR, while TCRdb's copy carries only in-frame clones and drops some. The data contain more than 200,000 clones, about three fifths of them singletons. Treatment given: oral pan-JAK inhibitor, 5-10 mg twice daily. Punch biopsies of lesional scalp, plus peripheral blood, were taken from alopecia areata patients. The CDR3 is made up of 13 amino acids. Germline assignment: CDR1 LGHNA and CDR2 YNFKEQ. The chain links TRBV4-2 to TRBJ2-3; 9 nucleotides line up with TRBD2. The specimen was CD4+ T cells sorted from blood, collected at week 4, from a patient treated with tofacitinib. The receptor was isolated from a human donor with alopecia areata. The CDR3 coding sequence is TGTGCCAGCAGCCAAACCGGACTAGCGAATACGCATTTT. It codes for CASSQTGLANTHF.